This note documents a single TCR beta chain sequence. A second PCR of about 7 to 12 cycles used a sample-barcoded 5' primer and a J-beta primer mix. TCRdb re-derived calls from the 5' RACE reads in MiXCR, one entry per CDR3 protein. The sample shows 1.5 million to 2 million distinct CDR3 sequences, 25% to 30% of them seen only once. Every donor gave 7.5 to 10 milliliters of peripheral blood. Per sample, extraction of total RNA gave at least 5.5 micrograms in every case. This sample was taken from a study of blood T cells in healthy people across ages. This CDR3 spans 14 amino acids. V gave up 7 bases and J gave up 0 bases, with 10 bases separating them. Germline-derived CDR1 and CDR2 are SNHLY and FYNNEI.

The V and J genes are TRBV2 and TRBJ1-5, with D unresolved. The sequence was collected from a young woman in good health. Sequenced: blood. The CDR3 sequence: CASTEVYSNQPQHF. The CDR3 DNA is TGTGCCAGCACGGAGGTTTATAGCAATCAGCCCCAGCATTTT.